The 31 T cell receptor beta chains given below trace back to one sample, sequenced in a study of response to subunit inactivated influenza vaccine. From the RT-PCR reads, TCRdb called clonotypes with MiXCR, one entry per CDR3 protein. The sample gives about 780,000 distinct CDR3 sequences, around 18% of which show up once; approximately 10% is in the top ten. The material sequenced was PBMCs from blood, taken about 5 days after vaccination. These receptors came from a man aged 45-60 years who received an inactivated influenza vaccine.

This clonotype was seen only once. The genes are TRBV18 and TRBJ2-7, with TRBD1 matching 8 bases. Germline V gene lookup returns CDR1 KGHSH and CDR2 LQKENI. This CDR3 contains 17 residues. The J segment lost 1 base and the V segment lost 4 bases, leaving 12 bases of the junction unmatched. The CDR3, as DNA: TGTGCCAGCTCACTACGGCGACCCGGGACAGGATCCTACGAGCAGTACTTC. Its protein is CASSLRRPGTGSYEQYF.

This clonotype was recorded a few times. The chain employs TRBV7-6 and TRBJ2-1, with 11 positions matching TRBD2. V lost 5 bases, J lost 6 bases, and 6 bases stayed unmatched. The CDR3 length is 15 residues. CDR1 and CDR2 from the germline V gene are SGHVS and FNYEAQ. CDR3 protein: CASSGLAGGVNEQFF. The CDR3 DNA reads TGTGCCAGCAGCGGTCTAGCGGGAGGTGTCAATGAGCAGTTCTTC.

The genes are TRBV20-1 and TRBJ1-5; D is perhaps TRBD1 (5 bases). The CDR3 is 16 amino acids. V gave up 5 bases and J gave up 0 bases, with 17 bases separating them. Germline CDR1 is DFQATT and CDR2 is SNEGSKA (reference sequence). The chain's CDR3 is CSASPQGTYSNQPQHF. CDR3 nucleotide sequence: TGCAGTGCTTCCCCCCAAGGGACCTATAGCAATCAGCCCCAGCATTTT.

The chain employs TRBV20-1 and TRBJ2-7, with 7 bases that match TRBD2. V dropped 4 bases and J dropped 6; count of bases not matched to a gene: 12. The CDR3 runs 14 residues. The germline CDR1 and CDR2 sequences are DFQATT and SNEGSKA (reference sequence). The CDR3 sequence: CSATGDYSLGEQYF. CDR3 DNA: TGCAGTGCTACCGGGGACTACTCCTTGGGCGAGCAGTACTTC.

This clonotype was counted only a few times. The CDR3 region is CSVVGVTAGANVLTF. The CDR3 DNA follows: TGCAGTGTCGTTGGGGTCACGGCTGGGGCCAACGTCCTGACTTTC. The chain couples TRBV20-1 to TRBJ2-6; no clear D. The CDR3 spans 15 residues. CDR1 and CDR2 (germline): DFQATT, SNEGSKA (reference sequence). The germline V and J ends were trimmed by 7 bases and 2 bases, with 15 bases remaining between them.

This clonotype was found many times. This chain joins TRBV29-1 and TRBJ2-3, with D possibly matching TRBD2 (5 bases). This CDR3 region has 13 residues. The germline V gene encodes CDR1 SQVTM and CDR2 ANQGSEA. V was trimmed by 3 bases and J by 8 bases, leaving 15 bases between them. The CDR3 bases are TGCAGCGTTGAGGAAATGACTATTAGTACGCAGTATTTT. It is translated as CSVEEMTISTQYF.

In its sample, this clonotype was seen a few times. The V call is TRBV7-2, the J call TRBJ1-6; D may be TRBD1 (6 bases). Germline V CDR1 and CDR2: SGHTA, FQGNSA. Trimming took off 5 bases at V and 8 bases at J, with 13 bases between the two ends. This CDR3 spans 14 amino acids. CDR3 region: CASSNRGGDSPLHF. The CDR3 DNA reads TGTGCCAGCAGCAATAGGGGGGGTGATTCACCCCTCCACTTT.

This clonotype was counted at least ten times. V is TRBV4-2 and J is TRBJ1-2; perhaps TRBD1 as D (5 bases). V was trimmed by 4 bases and J by 7 bases, leaving 19 bases between them. The CDR3 runs 15 residues. Germline CDR1 is LGHNA and CDR2 is YNFKEQ. CDR3 sequence reads: CASSPEAGFGGGYTF. CDR3 sequence (DNA): TGTGCCAGCAGCCCCGAGGCAGGGTTTGGTGGTGGCTACACCTTC.

This rearrangement joins TRBV7-2 to TRBJ2-7; maybe TRBD2 (5 bases). The CDR3 has 13 residues. The V and J ends lost 4 bases and 10 bases respectively, with 17 bases between them. Germline V gives CDR1 SGHTA, CDR2 FQGNSA. CDR3 protein: CASSSTTGREQYF. The CDR3 DNA follows: TGTGCCAGCAGCTCGACCACCGGCCGGGAACAGTACTTC.

This clonotype occurred a few times. The chain joins TRBV20-1 to TRBJ2-5, with 10 bases aligning to TRBD1. The germline V gene encodes CDR1 DFQATT and CDR2 SNEGSKA (reference sequence). The CDR3 is 13 amino acids. Trimming at V came to 8 bases and at J to 7 bases, leaving 10 bases not matched to a gene. CDR3 DNA sequence: TGCAGTCTACAGACAGGGGGCAAGGTGACCCAGTACTTC. Translation: CSLQTGGKVTQYF.

This clonotype has a single count. The V and J genes are TRBV5-8 and TRBJ1-2; D perhaps matches TRBD1 (6 bases). The V and J ends lost 3 bases and 3 bases respectively, with 12 bases between them. The CDR3 has 14 amino acids. CDR1 and CDR2 from the germline V gene are SGHTS and YDEGEE. CDR3 nucleotides: TGTGCCAGCAGCTCCGGGACACTTCACTATGGCTACACCTTC. Residues: CASSSGTLHYGYTF.

The J gene is TRBJ2-7, the V gene TRBV10-3; D is possibly TRBD1 or TRBD2 (5 bases each). V dropped 9 bases and J dropped 5 bases, with 14 bases sitting between them. This CDR3 region has 12 residues. Germline CDR1 reads ENHRY; CDR2 reads SYGVKD. The CDR3 DNA reads as TGTGCCATAGGGAGCAGGGCCCACGAGCAGTACTTC. Amino acid sequence: CAIGSRAHEQYF.

This clonotype came up many times. This chain connects TRBV20-1 to TRBJ1-1; no definite D call. Trimming pared 7 bases from V and 0 bases from J, leaving 18 bases between. From germline, CDR1 is DFQATT and CDR2 SNEGSKA (reference sequence). The CDR3 runs to 15 residues. As DNA, the CDR3 is TGCAGTGTCCCCGGGTCCGGAGGAATGAACACTGAAGCTTTCTTT. Its translation is CSVPGSGGMNTEAFF.

The CDR3 DNA sequence: TGCGCCAGCAGCCAAACACTAGCGACCACCGGGGAGCTGTTTTTT. Protein sequence: CASSQTLATTGELFF. The V gene is TRBV4-1, the J gene TRBJ2-2; TRBD2 aligns across 7 bases. V was pared by 2 bases and J by 4 bases, with 4 bases of the junction left unmatched. Germline V gives CDR1 MGHRA, CDR2 YSYEKL. This CDR3 has 15 amino acids.

The chain uses TRBV7-2 and TRBJ2-1, with 7 bases that match TRBD2. The length of the CDR3 is 15 residues. With V trimmed by 1 base and J by 5 bases, 5 bases remained unmatched. CDR1 SGHTA and CDR2 FQGNSA come from the germline V gene. The CDR3 sequence: CASSLVGGTNNEQFF. CDR3 DNA sequence: TGTGCCAGCAGCTTAGTCGGGGGGACTAACAATGAGCAGTTCTTC. The variable domain in full, completed from reference TRBV7-2 and TRBJ2-1, reads GAGVSQSPSNKVTEKGKDVELRCDPISGHTALYWYRQSLGQGLEFLIYFQGNSAPDKSGLPSDRFSAERTGGSVSTLTIQRTQQEDSAVYLCASSLVGGTNNEQFFGPGTRLTVL.

The chain has TRBV28 and TRBJ2-1; TRBD2 matches at 10 bases. Germline CDR1 and CDR2: MDHEN and SYDVKM. There are 15 residues in the CDR3. The V segment lost 3 bases and the J segment 5 bases; nucleotides outside the gene matches: 4. DNA for the CDR3: TGTGCCAGCAGTTTCAGCGGGAGGGTCCACAATGAGCAGTTCTTC. Residues: CASSFSGRVHNEQFF.

This clonotype appeared many times. The gene calls are TRBV20-1 and TRBJ1-4; 9 bases agree with TRBD1. The CDR3 is made up of 13 amino acids. Germline lookup yields CDR1 DFQATT and CDR2 SNEGSKA (reference sequence). J was trimmed by 3 bases and V by 5 bases; bases with no gene match: 1. CDR3 sequence: CSARDRANEKLFF. CDR3 coding DNA: TGCAGTGCTCGGGACAGGGCTAATGAAAAACTGTTTTTT.

The sample holds a few counts of this clonotype. The V and J genes are TRBV28 and TRBJ2-1; the D gene is possibly TRBD1 (5 bases). The CDR3 is 14 residues long. Trimming cost V 7 bases and J 5 bases, with 15 bases left between them. Germline V gene data show CDR1 as MDHEN and CDR2 as SYDVKM. Here the CDR3 reads CASKGVVRNNEQFF. The CDR3 coding sequence is TGTGCCAGCAAAGGGGTCGTCCGGAACAATGAGCAGTTCTTC.

In its sample, this clonotype was seen a few times. The chain employs TRBV29-1 and TRBJ2-1; 7 positions agree with TRBD2. Germline CDR1 is SQVTM and CDR2 is ANQGSEA. This CDR3 comprises 14 residues. V shed 4 bases and J 4 bases; nucleotides not matched to a gene: 7. The CDR3 DNA follows: TGCAGCGTTGTTGGCGGGAGCCCGTACAATGAGCAGTTCTTC. Its translation is CSVVGGSPYNEQFF.

This clonotype turned up a few times. The genes are TRBV20-1 and TRBJ2-1; D not certain. The CDR3 consists of 11 residues. The V end was cut by 2 bases, the J end by 9 bases, with 8 bases between. Germline CDR1 reads DFQATT; CDR2 reads SNEGSKA (reference sequence). CDR3 DNA sequence: TGCAGTGCTAGATACAGTTTTGAGCAGTTCTTC. This encodes CSARYSFEQFF.

There are a few counts of this clonotype. The gene calls are TRBV7-9 and TRBJ2-3; a weak D match, TRBD2 (6 bases). Germline CDR1 SEHNR, CDR2 FQNEAQ (reference sequence). V gave up 0 bases and J gave up 3 bases, with 13 bases separating them. The CDR3 has 16 residues. The CDR3 sequence: CASSLAYAGSTDTQYF. The CDR3 DNA sequence: TGTGCCAGCAGCTTAGCGTATGCCGGGAGTACAGATACGCAGTATTTT.

This clonotype was observed a few times. This chain links TRBV7-2 with TRBJ1-1; D possibly corresponds to TRBD1 (5 bases). The CDR3 covers 13 residues. Trimming shortened V by 4 bases and J by 3 bases, and 9 bases separated the two germline ends. Per the germline V gene, CDR1 is SGHTA and CDR2 is FQGNSA. CDR3 nucleotides: TGTGCCAGCAGCTCTGCGGGGGACACTGAAGCTTTCTTT. It is translated as CASSSAGDTEAFF.

This clonotype was recorded many times. V gene TRBV12-3 or TRBV12-4 combines with J gene TRBJ2-2; D call uncertain. V was pared by 5 bases and J by 5 bases, with 6 bases between. The CDR3 length is 12 residues. The CDR3 protein is CASSRITGELFF. The CDR3 DNA follows: TGTGCCAGCAGTAGGATTACCGGGGAGCTGTTTTTT.

The chain couples TRBV3-1 to TRBJ1-1; D not resolved. This CDR3 has 14 residues. Germline CDR1 LGHDT, CDR2 YNNKEL (reference sequence). Trimming took 1 base from V and 1 from J, leaving 7 bases between them. CDR3 in amino acids: CASSQVQENTEAFF. DNA of the CDR3: TGTGCCAGCAGCCAAGTTCAGGAGAACACTGAAGCTTTCTTT.

V is TRBV29-1 and J is TRBJ2-7, with TRBD2 matching 16 bases. Trimming cost V 6 bases and J 6 bases; bases outside gene matches: 5. The CDR3 runs to 14 residues. Looked up from germline, CDR1 is SQVTM and CDR2 is ANQGSEA. The CDR3 protein is CSVGTSGRAGEQYF. The CDR3 nucleotides are TGCAGCGTCGGGACTAGCGGGAGGGCCGGCGAGCAGTACTTC.

This chain uses TRBV5-1 with TRBJ2-5, with 12 bases matching TRBD2. Trimming at V came to 4 bases and at J to 2 bases, leaving 3 bases not matched to a gene. The germline V gene encodes CDR1 SGHRS and CDR2 YFSETQ. The CDR3 has 15 amino acids. The CDR3 DNA reads TGCGCCAGCAGCGGACTAGCGGGACTACAAGAGACCCAGTACTTC. This encodes CASSGLAGLQETQYF.

The V gene is TRBV29-1, the J gene TRBJ2-5, with TRBD1 matching over 9 bases. This CDR3 has 13 residues. Germline V gene data show CDR1 as SQVTM and CDR2 as ANQGSEA. V shed 5 bases, J shed 4 bases, and the junction held 5 bases outside the gene matches. The CDR3 DNA sequence: TGCAGCGTTCAAGGACAGGGGCTAGAGACCCAGTACTTC. Translating it yields CSVQGQGLETQYF.

The V and J genes are TRBV27 and TRBJ1-2, with 8 bases fitting TRBD1. The CDR3 consists of 13 residues. Unmatched junction bases numbered 4, after V lost 6 bases and J lost 4 bases. Germline CDR1 and CDR2: MNHEY and SMNVEV (reference sequence). CDR3 loop: CASRPTGGYGYTF. The CDR3, as DNA: TGTGCCAGCAGGCCCACAGGGGGCTATGGCTACACCTTC.

This clonotype turned up a few times. The gene calls are TRBV6-2 or TRBV6-3 and TRBJ2-4; TRBD2 matches at 9 bases. Germline V gene sequence: CDR1 MNHEY, CDR2 SVGEGT. The V gene end was trimmed by 0 bases and the J gene end by 3 bases; junction bases not matched to a gene: 9. CDR3 size: 18 residues. This chain's CDR3 is CASSYSVAGGPDKNIQYF. DNA for the CDR3: TGTGCCAGCAGTTACTCGGTGGCGGGAGGGCCTGACAAAAACATTCAGTACTTC.

The chain joins TRBV6-1 to TRBJ2-7; D assignment may be TRBD1 or TRBD2 (5 bases each). V was pared by 6 bases and J by 1 base, with 13 bases between. Germline CDR1 is MNHNS and CDR2 is SASEGT. There are 14 residues in the CDR3. The CDR3 sequence is CASSSGTMSYEQYF. CDR3 DNA sequence: TGTGCCAGCAGCTCCGGGACGATGTCCTACGAGCAGTACTTC.

This clonotype was detected a few times. This chain connects TRBV4-3 to TRBJ2-3; 11 bases are a match to TRBD2. Germline V gene data show CDR1 as LGHNA and CDR2 as YSLEER. V was pared by 2 bases and J by 7 bases, with 5 bases of the junction left unmatched. The CDR3 runs 15 residues. CDR3 in amino acids: CASSQTSGSINTQYF. The DNA for the CDR3 is TGCGCCAGCAGCCAAACTAGCGGGAGCATAAATACGCAGTATTTT.